Listed here are 21 T cell receptor beta chains from one sample, sequenced in a study of blood T cell repertoires in COVID-19. The protocol was immunoSEQ multiplex PCR, while the TCRdb copy is restricted to in-frame clones and leaves out a portion. The sample contains approximately 190,000 clones, about four fifths of which appear only once. Sequencing was done on a sample of peripheral blood. The receptor set was obtained from a man in his sixties with acute or convalescent COVID-19.

The chain carries TRBV18 and TRBJ2-7, with 7 bases identical to TRBD2. From germline, CDR1 is KGHSH and CDR2 LQKENI. The junction had 4 bases not matched to a gene; V was cut back by 3 bases and J by 5 bases. The CDR3 runs 13 residues. CDR3 DNA sequence: TGTGCCAGCTCACCTGGGACTACCGACGAGCAGTACTTC. Amino acid sequence: CASSPGTTDEQYF.

This clone was detected many times. Within the sample, other DNA sequences also encode this same CDR3. V and J are TRBV2 and TRBJ1-5; 9 bases match TRBD1. CDR1 is SNHLY and CDR2 is FYNNEI in the germline V gene. The length of the CDR3 is 15 residues. The V gene end was trimmed by 3 bases and the J gene end by 2 bases; junction bases not matched to a gene: 2. The CDR3 reads CASSDRTGGNQPQHF. CDR3 coding DNA: TGTGCCAGCAGTGACCGGACAGGGGGCAATCAGCCCCAGCATTTT.

The CDR3 DNA is TGTGCCAGCTCACAGAACGGAGGTATGAACACTGAAGCTTTCTTT. This sequence encodes CASSQNGGMNTEAFF. This rearrangement joins TRBV18 to TRBJ1-1; D unclear. Trimming shortened V by 4 bases and J by 0 bases, and 12 bases separated the two germline ends. Germline CDR1 KGHSH, CDR2 LQKENI. The CDR3 is 15 residues long.

V gene TRBV10-3 combines with J gene TRBJ2-7; 8 nucleotides align to TRBD1. This CDR3 is built from 11 residues. Germline V gene data show CDR1 as ENHRY and CDR2 as SYGVKD. V trimming: 10 bases; J trimming: 6 bases; junction bases outside the gene matches: 5. The CDR3 sequence: CATGQVLEQYF. For the CDR3, the DNA is TGTGCCACGGGACAGGTCCTCGAGCAGTACTTC.

The genes are TRBV19 and TRBJ1-5; the D gene is possibly TRBD1 (6 bases). Germline V gives CDR1 LNHDA, CDR2 SQIVND (reference sequence). CDR3 length equals 16 residues. V lost 7 bases and J 0 bases, leaving 16 bases between the germline ends. CDR3 region: CASNPDRSYSNQPQHF. The CDR3 bases are TGTGCCAGTAATCCCGACAGGAGTTATAGCAATCAGCCCCAGCATTTT.

The chain employs TRBV19 and TRBJ2-4; weak D call: TRBD2 (5 bases). Per the germline V gene, CDR1 is LNHDA and CDR2 is SQIVND (reference sequence). The CDR3 length is 14 residues. Trimming removed 5 bases at V and 6 bases at J, with 14 bases between. For the CDR3, the DNA is TGTGCCAGTAGTCCGTCTCTGGCGGGAAACATTCAGTACTTC. It is translated as CASSPSLAGNIQYF.

This chain joins TRBV24-1 and TRBJ2-7; D is ambiguous. CDR1 is KGHDR, CDR2 SFDVKD, per germline. This CDR3 spans 12 amino acids. Between the trimmed V and J ends, which lost 5 bases and 4 bases, there was a span of 8 bases. The CDR3 sequence is CATSVNGYEQYF. The DNA for the CDR3 is TGTGCCACCAGTGTAAACGGTTACGAGCAGTACTTC.

V is TRBV7-3 and J is TRBJ2-3, with a possible D match to TRBD1 (5 bases). Deletions cut 6 bases from V and 4 bases from J, with 11 bases between. Germline V lookup: CDR1 SGHTA, CDR2 FQGTGA. This CDR3 contains 13 residues. CDR3 protein: CASSRVGPDTQYF. CDR3 sequence (DNA): TGTGCCAGCAGTCGGGTGGGGCCAGATACGCAGTATTTT.

The chain is built from TRBV6-5 and TRBJ2-7, with a weak D call TRBD2 (6 bases). The V and J ends lost 7 bases and 3 bases respectively, with 7 bases between them. CDR1 is MNHEY and CDR2 is SVGAGI in the germline V gene. The CDR3 is made up of 11 amino acids. As DNA, the CDR3 is TGTGCCAGCAAGGGAGGCTACGAGCAGTACTTC. Translation: CASKGGYEQYF.

CDR3 loop: CASSLQGAYEQYF. As DNA, the CDR3 is TGTGCCAGCAGCTTACAGGGGGCCTACGAGCAGTACTTC. The chain uses TRBV5-4 and TRBJ2-7, with 8 bases lining up with TRBD1. The length of the CDR3 is 13 residues. Trimming at V came to 2 bases and at J to 2 bases, leaving 0 bases not matched to a gene. From germline, CDR1 is SGHNT and CDR2 YYREEE (reference sequence).

Written as DNA, the CDR3 is TGTGCCAGCAGCCTGGCGGGGGAGAGGTGGGGGCAGTTCTTC. Its protein is CASSLAGERWGQFF. The chain couples TRBV7-8 to TRBJ2-1, with 7 bases that match TRBD2. J lost 12 bases, V lost 5 bases, and 13 bases had no gene match. Germline lookup yields CDR1 SGHVS and CDR2 FQNEAQ. This CDR3 has 14 amino acids.

Only one count was recorded for this clone. J is TRBJ1-2 and V is TRBV29-1; 8 nucleotides align to TRBD1. V lost 3 bases to trimming and J lost 5 bases; unmatched junction nucleotides: 5. The germline gives CDR1 SQVTM, CDR2 ANQGSEA. The CDR3 contains 13 residues. CDR3 sequence: CSVDGQGGYGYTF. The CDR3 nucleotides read TGCAGCGTTGATGGACAGGGTGGGTATGGCTACACCTTC.

The chain uses TRBV4-1 and TRBJ2-1; 10 bases are a match to TRBD2. V lost 6 bases and J lost 4; bases outside the gene matches: 6. The CDR3 consists of 15 residues. Germline V gene sequence: CDR1 MGHRA, CDR2 YSYEKL. The CDR3 nucleotides are TGCGCCAGCAGACCTACTAGCGGGAATTACAATGAGCAGTTCTTC. Encoded protein: CASRPTSGNYNEQFF.

J is TRBJ1-1 and V is TRBV5-1; TRBD1 agrees at 7 bases. V trimming: 3 bases; J trimming: 1 base; junction bases outside the gene matches: 9. The CDR3 runs to 16 residues. Germline CDR1 and CDR2: SGHRS and YFSETQ. This CDR3 is CASSWDSPRQNTEAFF. The CDR3 DNA is TGCGCCAGCAGCTGGGACAGTCCTCGTCAGAACACTGAAGCTTTCTTT.

CDR3 coding DNA: TGTGCCAGTATTATCAGGGGTAAGCCTAATGAGCAGTTCTTC. Its translation: CASIIRGKPNEQFF. The chain recombines TRBV19 with TRBJ2-1; D possibly corresponds to TRBD1 (6 bases). The germline V gene encodes CDR1 LNHDA and CDR2 SQIVND (reference sequence). This CDR3 is 14 amino acids long. The V gene lost 7 bases and the J gene lost 7 bases, with 17 bases spanning the gap.

The V and J genes are TRBV7-8 and TRBJ2-7; 9 bases are a match to TRBD2. V was pared by 6 bases and J by 3 bases, with 9 bases of the junction left unmatched. Germline V gives CDR1 SGHVS, CDR2 FQNEAQ. The CDR3 runs to 15 residues. This CDR3 reads CASRKTRTSDYEQYF. The CDR3 DNA reads as TGTGCCAGCAGGAAGACTCGGACTAGCGACTACGAGCAGTACTTC. Full variable domain (outside the CDR3, taken from reference TRBV7-8 and TRBJ2-7): GAGVSQSPRYKVAKRGQDVALRCDPISGHVSLFWYQQALGQGPEFLTYFQNEAQLDKSGLPSDRFFAERPEGSVSTLKIQRTQQEDSAVYLCASRKTRTSDYEQYFGPGTRLTVT.

The V call is TRBV7-9, the J call TRBJ2-7; maybe TRBD1 (6 bases). The CDR3 is 13 residues long. V lost 4 bases, J lost 6 bases, and 13 bases lay in between. CDR1 SEHNR and CDR2 FQNEAQ come from the germline V gene (reference sequence). This CDR3 reads CASSSGVQGEQYF. For the CDR3, the DNA is TGTGCCAGCAGCTCAGGGGTCCAGGGCGAGCAGTACTTC.

The chain is built from TRBV19 and TRBJ2-5; a weak D match, TRBD2 (5 bases). V dropped 3 bases and J dropped 5 bases, with 7 bases sitting between them. CDR1 is LNHDA, CDR2 SQIVND, per germline (reference sequence). The CDR3 is 12 residues long. The DNA of the CDR3 is TGTGCCAGTAGTATGCAGCGGGAGACCCAGTACTTC. Protein sequence: CASSMQRETQYF.

This clone was seen just once. The gene calls are TRBV27 and TRBJ1-4; 8 nucleotides match TRBD1. V was pared by 3 bases and J by 2 bases, with 5 bases of the junction left unmatched. The CDR3 runs to 16 residues. Germline V gene lookup returns CDR1 MNHEY and CDR2 SMNVEV (reference sequence). CDR3 loop: CASSFARGRTNEKLFF. The CDR3, as DNA: TGTGCCAGCAGTTTCGCCAGGGGGCGTACTAATGAAAAACTGTTTTTT.

The CDR3 here is CASSQFEGSWGHTEAFF. The CDR3 nucleotides are TGTGCCAGCAGCCAATTTGAGGGAAGTTGGGGGCACACTGAAGCTTTCTTT. V usage is TRBV3-1 (or the pseudogene TRBV3-2) and J usage is TRBJ1-1; tentatively, D is TRBD1 (6 bases). Between the trimmed V and J ends, which lost 2 bases and 3 bases, there was a span of 19 bases. Germline CDR1 LGHDT, CDR2 YNNKEL (reference sequence). The CDR3 is 17 amino acids.

A single count supports this clone. The CDR3 spells CASSLADLTDTQYF. CDR3 nucleotide sequence: TGCGCCAGCAGCTTGGCCGACTTGACAGATACGCAGTATTTT. The chain is built from TRBV5-1 and TRBJ2-3, with unresolved D. In germline, CDR1 is SGHRS, CDR2 YFSETQ. The V end lost 0 bases, the J end lost 3 bases, and 8 bases lay between the germline ends. The CDR3 has 14 residues.